This T cell receptor (beta chain) came from a study of blood T cell repertoires in COVID-19. Germline V gives CDR1 GTSNPN, CDR2 SVGIG (reference sequence). The CDR3 has 12 amino acids. V was cut by 0 bases and J by 7 bases, with 9 bases left in between. The protocol was immunoSEQ multiplex PCR, while the TCRdb copy is restricted to in-frame clones and leaves out a portion. The table has under 400,000 clones, approximately 90% seen once. The sequence derives from a woman in her sixties or seventies with COVID-19, enrolled during active disease. What was sequenced was peripheral blood. This rearrangement joins TRBV30 to TRBJ1-1; D gene uncertain. CDR3 sequence reads: CAWSVATGEAFF. The CDR3 DNA reads TGTGCCTGGAGTGTAGCAACGGGTGAAGCTTTCTTT. Full variable domain (outside the CDR3, taken from reference TRBV30 and TRBJ1-1): SQTIHQWPATLVQPVGSPLSLECTVEGTSNPNLYWYRQAAGRGLQLLFYSVGIGQISSEVPQNLSASRPQDRQFILSSKKLLLSDSGFYLCAWSVATGEAFFGQGTRLTVV.